This T cell receptor (beta chain) originates from a study of blood T cell repertoires in COVID-19. Study details: COVID-19 samples, acute and convalescent, were from the United States, Italy and Spain.

In the authors' methods: Reference gene primer amplification gave nucleated cell count estimates. Clones were read by immunoSEQ multiplex PCR, and TCRdb kept only the in-frame ones, dropping some. V and J calls plus clone size are reproduced from that table; the DNA served to infer D and trimming. Of approximately 52,000 clones listed, approximately 90% were seen once; the top ten hold around 15%. The CDR3 loop spans 11 amino acids. Trimming shortened V by 10 bases and J by 5 bases, and 11 bases separated the two germline ends. Germline V gene sequence: CDR1 MNHEY, CDR2 SVGAGI. This sequence was found in a human donor with active COVID-19. The donor label of this sample is uncertain. Sequenced input: peripheral blood. This chain connects TRBV6-5 to TRBJ1-1; D is unresolved. DNA for the CDR3: TGTGCCACCTACCAACGGACTGAAGCTTTCTTT. Translated, it gives CATYQRTEAFF.